This TCR beta chain was identified during a study of blood T cell repertoires in COVID-19. For the study at large: COVID-19 samples from acute and convalescent phases originated in the United States, Italy and Spain. The cDNA or gDNA used as material had been derived from T cells, B-cell-depleted T cells, or PBMCs.

Germline lookup yields CDR1 KGHDR and CDR2 SFDVKD. With 4 bases clipped from V and 4 bases from J, the junction kept 8 bases outside the gene matches. The CDR3 length is 16 residues. As handled by the study authors: Estimates of nucleated cell counts were drawn from the amplification of reference gene primers. Measured with immunoSEQ multiplex PCR; TCRdb has only the in-frame clones, and not every one. The DNA was the basis for D and trimming; V, J and clone size are from that table. Here the sample spans more than 70,000 clones, approximately 88% being singletons. The sequenced sample consisted of peripheral blood. This clonotype was sampled from a middle-aged man with active COVID-19. The chain combines TRBV24-1 with TRBJ1-5; 8 bases are a match to TRBD1. The DNA of the CDR3 is TGTGCCACCAGTGAGGCCGGGACAGGTCGGAATCAGCCCCAGCATTTT. Translation: CATSEAGTGRNQPQHF.